The T cell receptor beta chain under discussion was sequenced for a study of a mutant IDH1 vaccine in newly diagnosed glioma. In the study overall: Commencement of vaccination occurred 4-6 weeks following radiotherapy alone, or concurrently with temozolomide cycles. Before enrollment, the patients had been treated with radiotherapy alone, temozolomide alone, or both together. Most of them had received both.

Regarding time point: week 5, during vaccination. The study gave 300 ug of mutant IDH1 20-mer peptide per vaccine dose, with topical imiquimod. Each tumor in the donors was a new WHO grade 3 or 4 astrocytoma, IDH1-mutant and ATRX-lost. Study-level results: Apparently, pseudoprogression bore no relation to changes among the top peripheral T cell clonotypes.

Produced via immunoSEQ multiplex PCR; TCRdb's table is partial and in-frame only. The data show 35,000 to 45,000 clones, about 89% seen once. Looked up from germline, CDR1 is SGHTA and CDR2 is FQGTGA. The germline V and J ends were trimmed by 5 bases and 0 bases, with 7 bases remaining between them. The CDR3 sequence is 13 residues long. As to this clone: Its antigen remains unidentified.

This chain joins TRBV7-3 and TRBJ1-1; unclear D gene. The sequence was obtained from a man aged 45-60 years with glioma. Specimen: PBMCs, collected from a glioma patient whose treatment included an IDH1 peptide vaccine. Written as DNA, the CDR3 is TGTGCCAGCAGCGCGGCAATGAACACTGAAGCTTTCTTT. This encodes CASSAAMNTEAFF.